This note documents a single T cell receptor beta chain sequence. The antigen is undetermined. From germline, CDR1 is MNHNY and CDR2 SVGAGI (reference sequence). V shed 0 bases, J shed 8 bases, and the junction held 7 bases outside the gene matches. The CDR3 runs to 16 residues. TCRdb's table, derived via immunoSEQ multiplex PCR, lists solely in-frame clones and lacks some. The table lists approximately 81,000 clones, about 88% of them singletons. The data were obtained in a study of T cells in localized non-small cell lung cancer. Study results and caveats: In uninvolved adjacent lung, T cell clonality reached its highest value, exceeding tumor.

The V gene is TRBV6-6, the J gene TRBJ1-4, with TRBD1 matching over 9 bases. This receptor was taken from a woman between 35 and 75 years old with stage I squamous cell lung carcinoma. Sequenced material: peripheral blood, taken before any cancer treatment. The CDR3 DNA reads TGTGCCAGCAGTTACTCTCGGACAGGGGCCGCGGAAAAACTGTTTTTT. It yields the protein CASSYSRTGAAEKLFF.